This T cell receptor beta chain was sequenced in a study of blood T cell repertoires in COVID-19 (dated by TCRdb to the early 2020s). In terms of the full investigation: Collaborator samples came from the United States, Italy and Spain and covered acute and convalescent phases of COVID-19. The samples were drawn from the first 160 participants of the ongoing ImmuneRACE study and from 1,254 subjects provided by 6 global collaborators. The repertoires were released in a freely available public database meant as a resource for research on the immune response to SARS-CoV-2. The prospective study material was composed of cDNA or gDNA derived from T cells, B-cell-depleted T cells, or PBMCs. Sample metadata almost always included a de-identified subject ID, COVID-19 status, age in years and sex. Where available, HLA class I and class II types were obtained from metadata supplied by the sample provider rather than from assay-based typing. Subjects who had been exposed to COVID-19, were actively infected with it, or had recovered from it provided the deeply sampled blood TCRbeta repertoires that made up the dataset.

Collaborating institutions collected whole blood in K2EDTA tubes following their own protocols. For TCRbeta analysis, collaborators shipped samples in one of three forms: frozen whole blood, isolated PBMCs, or DNA extracted from either of those sample types. A note on this clone: Its antigen is still unknown. One base away there is no much larger clone; base qualities are not given.

TCRbeta CDR3 regions were amplified from genomic DNA by means of the immunoSEQ Assay, a bias-controlled multiplex PCR. From the authors' description of their analysis: Nucleated cell counts per sample were estimated from amplification of reference gene primers within the assay. Sequence reads were collapsed and filtered to measure the absolute abundance of every unique TCRbeta CDR3 rearrangement. Productive Simpson clonality was computed per sample as the square root of Simpson's diversity index over productive rearrangements. TCRdb re-hosts the immuneACCESS table, in-frame sequences only. Its copies lack some clones; in the studies checked, an unresolved V gene accounts for under half of them, and the cause for the rest is not known. V and J calls and clone size are as listed in that table; D and trimming were resolved from the DNA. The sample table holds 97,000 or so clones, of which around 73% were seen once. The ten largest account for 7.5% to 10% of the sample.

Overall study results and their limits: Clinical and demographic metadata were provided uncurated, with the amount varying by source and participant.

CDR1 MNHNS and CDR2 SASEGT were looked up in the germline V gene. Inclusive of the bounding cysteine and phenylalanine, the CDR3 is 16 residues long. The CDR3 DNA has 48 bases and is translated from base 1. Cut back by 0 bases and 7 bases, the V and J ends lie 13 bases apart. Recombination joined TRBV6-1 with TRBJ1-6; the D gene is perhaps TRBD1, on 5 matching bases. The sequence came from a man in his 60s with active or convalescent COVID-19. Sequenced sample: peripheral blood. The sequence in DNA is TGTGCCAGCAGTGAAGCGACTAGGGACCCGAATTCACCCCTCCACTTT. Protein translation: CASSEATRDPNSPLHF.